The 7 T cell receptor beta chains below come from one sample, sequenced in a study of OX40 agonist ivuxolimab in advanced cancers. Only in-frame clones appear in the TCRdb table, and some are missing; sequencing was by immunoSEQ multiplex PCR. The table has some 68,000 clones, roughly 80% seen once; the top ten hold over 1.3%. The source material was CD4+ or CD8+ T cells sorted from blood, sampled in a trial of the OX40 agonist ivuxolimab. These receptor sequences come from an adult with an advanced solid tumor such as melanoma, head and neck, liver or kidney cancer.

The chain carries TRBV2 and TRBJ1-1, with 8 bases matching TRBD1. J gave up 5 bases and V 4 bases, and 0 bases lay outside the gene matches. Germline-derived CDR1 and CDR2 are SNHLY and FYNNEI. The CDR3 covers 12 residues. CDR3 protein: CASSGQGTEAFF. The CDR3 DNA reads as TGTGCCAGCAGTGGACAGGGGACTGAAGCTTTCTTT.

This clone has a handful of counts. The chain recombines TRBV6-1 with TRBJ1-6, with 9 positions matching TRBD1. CDR3 size: 15 residues. Unmatched junction bases numbered 11, after V lost 10 bases and J lost 7 bases. Germline V gene data show CDR1 as MNHNS and CDR2 as SASEGT. The CDR3 region has the DNA TGTGCCACTACGGGACAGGGCGAACGGAATTCACCCCTCCACTTT. Protein sequence: CATTGQGERNSPLHF.

The chain combines TRBV5-4 with TRBJ2-1; TRBD2 is a possible D gene (5 bases). The CDR3 totals 13 residues. Germline lookup yields CDR1 SGHNT and CDR2 YYREEE (reference sequence). V lost 2 bases and J lost 9, with 12 bases in between. The CDR3 bases are TGTGCCAGCAGCTTCGACACGGCGGGTGAGCAGTTCTTC. It encodes CASSFDTAGEQFF.

The V gene is TRBV7-9, the J gene TRBJ2-5, with a tentative D call TRBD2 (6 bases). This CDR3 has 15 amino acids. Trimming removed 0 bases at V and 2 bases at J, with 10 bases between. In germline, CDR1 is SEHNR, CDR2 FQNEAQ (reference sequence). Here the CDR3 reads CASSLAEGRQETQYF. The CDR3 nucleotides read TGTGCCAGCAGCTTAGCGGAGGGGAGGCAAGAGACCCAGTACTTC. The variable domain in full, completed from reference TRBV7-9 and TRBJ2-5, reads DTGVSQNPRHKITKRGQNVTFRCDPISEHNRLYWYRQTLGQGPEFLTYFQNEAQLEKSRLLSDRFSAERPKGSFSTLEIQRTEQGDSAMYLCASSLAEGRQETQYFGPGTRLLVL.

J is TRBJ1-2 and V is TRBV5-6, with 7 bases identical to TRBD1. The CDR3 has 14 residues. V dropped 4 bases and J dropped 3; count of bases not matched to a gene: 6. From germline, CDR1 is SGHDT and CDR2 YYEEEE. The CDR3: CASSTTDRDYGYTF. In DNA form, the CDR3 reads TGTGCCAGCAGCACCACCGACAGGGACTATGGCTACACCTTC. The complete variable domain, with remaining parts taken from reference TRBV5-6 and TRBJ1-2, reads DAGVTQSPTHLIKTRGQQVTLRCSPKSGHDTVSWYQQALGQGPQFIFQYYEEEERQRGNFPDRFSGHQFPNYSSELNVNALLLGDSALYLCASSTTDRDYGYTFGSGTRLTVV.

The rearrangement joins TRBV5-1 to TRBJ1-6; unclear D gene. The germline gives CDR1 SGHRS, CDR2 YFSETQ. The CDR3 extends over 16 amino acids. Trimming removed 0 bases at V and 0 bases at J, with 7 bases between. This chain's CDR3 is CASSLDVSSYNSPLHF. DNA for the CDR3: TGCGCCAGCAGCTTGGATGTGAGCTCCTATAATTCACCCCTCCACTTT.

The chain has TRBV5-1 and TRBJ1-4; D may be TRBD1 (6 bases). CDR1 is SGHRS and CDR2 is YFSETQ in the germline V gene. The CDR3 totals 15 residues. V was pared by 4 bases and J by 8 bases, with 18 bases between. The CDR3 DNA reads TGCGCCAGCAGCCTATACGGCCTAGGGGGGGAAAAACTGTTTTTT. Translated: CASSLYGLGGEKLFF.